These 26 T cell receptor beta chains came from one sample sequenced in a study of T cell repertoires in cytomegalovirus infection. TCRdb analysed the reads with MiXCR anew, one entry per CDR3 protein. The sample shows about 400,000 distinct CDR3 sequences, about a sixth of them seen only once. Sequencing used PBMCs. The receptors shown here come from a human donor in good health (CMV status not recorded). Some clones in this sample may be carry-over from other donors' samples.

This clonotype showed up just a few times. The chain is built from TRBV28 and TRBJ1-1, with D possibly being TRBD1 (5 bases). This CDR3 has 14 residues. Between the trimmed V and J ends, which lost 5 bases and 4 bases, there was a span of 14 bases. Germline V lookup: CDR1 MDHEN, CDR2 SYDVKM. The CDR3 DNA follows: TGTGCCAGCAGTCCGCAGGGATCAGGCACTGAAGCTTTCTTT. Amino acids: CASSPQGSGTEAFF.

The chain recombines TRBV4-2 with TRBJ2-6; TRBD2 agrees at 9 bases. The CDR3 contains 18 residues. Germline assignment: CDR1 LGHNA and CDR2 YNFKEQ. The V gene end was trimmed by 0 bases and the J gene end by 3 bases; junction bases not matched to a gene: 6. The CDR3 protein is CASSQDLSGSLGANVLTF. The DNA of the CDR3 is TGTGCCAGCAGCCAAGATCTTAGCGGGAGTCTTGGGGCCAACGTCCTGACTTTC.

The chain joins TRBV5-5 to TRBJ2-5, with no clear D. V dropped 5 bases and J dropped 1 base, with 15 bases sitting between them. This CDR3 spans 15 amino acids. Germline-derived CDR1 and CDR2 are SGHKS and YYEKEE (reference sequence). CDR3 bases: TGTGCCAGCAGGGTGTGGTTTCAGGCCCAAGAGACCCAGTACTTC. As protein: CASRVWFQAQETQYF.

This chain links TRBV29-1 with TRBJ2-1; D remains ambiguous. The ends were cut back, 4 bases at V and 5 bases at J, with 3 bases in the middle. Germline loops: CDR1 SQVTM, CDR2 ANQGSEA. The CDR3 is made up of 10 amino acids. CDR3 in amino acids: CSVVNNEQFF. CDR3 nucleotide sequence: TGCAGCGTTGTGAACAATGAGCAGTTCTTC.

The V gene is TRBV9, the J gene TRBJ1-2; D ambiguous. Germline V gene lookup returns CDR1 SGDLS and CDR2 YYNGEE. Trimming cost V 0 bases and J 5 bases, with 14 bases left between them. This CDR3 spans 15 amino acids. The CDR3 reads CASSVGSSAYYGYTF. The CDR3 coding sequence is TGTGCCAGCAGCGTAGGTTCCTCCGCTTATTATGGCTACACCTTC.

This clonotype was recorded a few times. The rearrangement uses TRBV7-6 and TRBJ2-5; tentatively, D is TRBD1 (5 bases). Looked up from germline, CDR1 is SGHVS and CDR2 is FNYEAQ. Trimming removed 5 bases from V and 0 bases from J, with 13 bases in between. The CDR3 consists of 15 residues. The DNA of the CDR3 is TGTGCCAGCAGCCAGGGCGGTACAGACCAAGAGACCCAGTACTTC. Protein sequence: CASSQGGTDQETQYF.

The chain uses TRBV5-4 and TRBJ2-7; 9 bases fit TRBD2. Germline V gene sequence: CDR1 SGHNT, CDR2 YYREEE (reference sequence). This CDR3 has 15 residues. With V trimmed by 7 bases and J by 7 bases, 15 bases remained unmatched. CDR3 sequence (DNA): TGTGCCAGCGGGGTTCGGAGCGGGAGGCCTCAGGAGCAGTACTTC. Translated, it gives CASGVRSGRPQEQYF.

This clonotype was counted ten times or more. The V call is TRBV6-1, the J call TRBJ2-3; 12 nucleotides line up with TRBD2. CDR1 and CDR2 from the germline V gene are MNHNS and SASEGT. Trimming at V came to 6 bases and at J to 5 bases, leaving 6 bases not matched to a gene. The CDR3 length is 15 residues. In DNA form, the CDR3 reads TGTGCCAGCAGCCGACTAGCGGGGGCCGGAGATACGCAGTATTTT. Its protein is CASSRLAGAGDTQYF.

V usage is TRBV29-1 and J usage is TRBJ2-3; D unclear. The V and J ends lost 5 bases and 4 bases respectively, with 4 bases between them. The V gene's germline CDR1 is SQVTM and CDR2 ANQGSEA. The length of the CDR3 is 10 residues. CDR3 sequence reads: CSVRSDTQYF. CDR3 coding DNA: TGCAGCGTTAGGTCAGATACGCAGTATTTT.

A few counts support this clonotype. The chain combines TRBV7-9 with TRBJ2-7; D is uncertain. Trimming took off 5 bases at V and 6 bases at J, with 14 bases between the two ends. Germline-derived CDR1 and CDR2 are SEHNR and FQNEAQ (reference sequence). The CDR3 extends over 13 amino acids. For the CDR3, the DNA is TGTGCCAGCAGCCCGCAACGGGTATCCGAGCAGTACTTC. It is translated as CASSPQRVSEQYF.

This clonotype was recorded many times. The chain uses TRBV4-1 and TRBJ2-7; D may correspond to TRBD1 or TRBD2 (5 bases each). From germline, CDR1 is MGHRA and CDR2 YSYEKL. V was trimmed by 5 bases and J by 7 bases, leaving 15 bases between them. The CDR3 is made up of 13 amino acids. CDR3 sequence (DNA): TGCGCCAGCAGCTACCGGGACGGACGGGAGCAGTACTTC. It is translated as CASSYRDGREQYF.

The genes are TRBV6-2 or TRBV6-3 and TRBJ1-1, with 8 bases matching TRBD1. The J segment lost 3 bases and the V segment lost 2 bases, leaving 14 bases of the junction unmatched. Germline values: CDR1 MNHEY, CDR2 SVGEGT. The CDR3 length is 18 residues. The CDR3 coding sequence is TGTGCCAGCAGTTACCCTTCGACAGGGGATGCGTTGGACACTGAAGCTTTCTTT. It codes for CASSYPSTGDALDTEAFF.

The gene calls are TRBV29-1 and TRBJ1-1, with D possibly being TRBD1 (6 bases). The germline CDR1 and CDR2 sequences are SQVTM and ANQGSEA. CDR3 size: 14 residues. Trimming stripped 5 bases from V and 0 bases from J, with 13 bases between. CDR3 in amino acids: CSVSTRGMNTEAFF. DNA of the CDR3: TGCAGCGTTTCCACCAGGGGCATGAACACTGAAGCTTTCTTT.

This clonotype turned up a few times. The rearrangement links TRBV6-1 to TRBJ2-3; 10 positions match TRBD2. CDR1 and CDR2 from the germline V gene are MNHNS and SASEGT. CDR3 size: 15 residues. Losses at the gene ends were 6 bases for V and 2 bases for J; bases not matched to a gene: 5. CDR3 DNA sequence: TGTGCCAGCAGACTAGCGGGACAGGCCACAGATACGCAGTATTTT. Protein sequence: CASRLAGQATDTQYF.

This clonotype occurred a few times. J is TRBJ1-2 and V is TRBV3-1; TRBD1 might be the D (6 bases). V shed 4 bases and J shed 8 bases, with 14 bases lying between them. Germline-derived CDR1 and CDR2 are LGHDT and YNNKEL (reference sequence). This CDR3 is 13 amino acids long. Here the CDR3 DNA reads TGTGCCAGCAGCCCCTTGATGACAGGCGGCTACACCTTC. Translating it yields CASSPLMTGGYTF.

In this sample, this clonotype turned up many times. The chain couples TRBV19 to TRBJ1-2, with D uncertain. The V and J ends lost 5 bases and 7 bases respectively, with 14 bases between them. This CDR3 region has 13 residues. Germline values: CDR1 LNHDA, CDR2 SQIVND (reference sequence). The CDR3 coding sequence is TGTGCCAGTAGTCCCGCATCCGCTTCTGGCTACACCTTC. This codes for CASSPASASGYTF.

This clonotype has at least ten counts. The chain has TRBV4-3 and TRBJ1-2, with D uncertain. The germline CDR1 and CDR2 sequences are LGHNA and YSLEER. The V gene lost 0 bases and the J gene lost 0 bases, with 8 bases spanning the gap. CDR3 length: 15 residues. The CDR3 nucleotides read TGCGCCAGCAGCCAAGATCAAGCAGCTAACTATGGCTACACCTTC. It is translated as CASSQDQAANYGYTF.

This chain joins TRBV6-1 and TRBJ1-2; D gene ambiguous. The CDR3 spans 12 residues. The ends were cut back, 3 bases at V and 4 bases at J, with 6 bases in the middle. Per the germline V gene, CDR1 is MNHNS and CDR2 is SASEGT. The CDR3 protein is CASSETVYGYTF. The DNA of the CDR3 is TGTGCCAGCAGTGAGACGGTCTATGGCTACACCTTC.

This clonotype was recorded many times. The chain carries TRBV7-9 and TRBJ1-4; possibly TRBD1 for D (5 bases). V dropped 5 bases and J dropped 7 bases, with 14 bases sitting between them. The CDR3 spans 14 residues. Germline loops: CDR1 SEHNR, CDR2 FQNEAQ (reference sequence). CDR3 sequence reads: CASSDRGGIEKLFF. CDR3 in DNA: TGTGCCAGCAGCGACCGCGGGGGGATTGAAAAACTGTTTTTT.

There are many counts of this clonotype. The rearrangement joins TRBV7-2 to TRBJ2-1, with 9 bases matching TRBD2. Germline trimming cut 3 bases from V and 3 bases from J; bases unmatched to any gene: 3. The CDR3 is made up of 15 amino acids. Germline assignment: CDR1 SGHTA and CDR2 FQGNSA. The CDR3 DNA reads as TGTGCCAGCAGCTTTGCGGGAGGGGTCTACAATGAGCAGTTCTTC. Translation: CASSFAGGVYNEQFF.

In this sample, this clonotype turned up many times. The chain employs TRBV7-2 and TRBJ2-3; TRBD2 matches at 7 bases. The CDR3 length is 18 residues. CDR1 and CDR2 from the germline V gene are SGHTA and FQGNSA. Trimming took 4 bases from V and 2 from J; bases not matched to a gene: 15. The CDR3 bases are TGTGCCAGCAGCTCCCGACTCCGACTAGCAGGACCCACAGATACGCAGTATTTT. This codes for CASSSRLRLAGPTDTQYF. Drawing the rest from reference TRBV7-2 and TRBJ2-3, the complete variable domain is GAGVSQSPSNKVTEKGKDVELRCDPISGHTALYWYRQSLGQGLEFLIYFQGNSAPDKSGLPSDRFSAERTGGSVSTLTIQRTQQEDSAVYLCASSSRLRLAGPTDTQYFGPGTRLTVL.

This clonotype has a count of ten or more. The rearrangement joins TRBV7-2 to TRBJ1-2, with D hard to call. Germline-derived CDR1 and CDR2 are SGHTA and FQGNSA. This CDR3 has 14 amino acids. V was pared by 1 base and J by 4 bases, with 10 bases between. Here the CDR3 reads CASSLGAGRYGYTF. DNA of the CDR3: TGTGCCAGCAGCTTAGGAGCAGGCCGCTATGGCTACACCTTC.

This clonotype was detected a few times. V is TRBV7-9 and J is TRBJ2-5, with 7 bases lining up with TRBD1. This CDR3 is 13 amino acids long. With 6 bases clipped from V and 4 bases from J, the junction kept 5 bases outside the gene matches. CDR1 and CDR2 (germline): SEHNR, FQNEAQ (reference sequence). CDR3 nucleotides: TGTGCCAGCAGTACAGGGGTGGGAGAGACCCAGTACTTC. This gives the protein CASSTGVGETQYF.

This clonotype appeared many times. The chain couples TRBV5-6 to TRBJ2-1; no clear D gene. The length of the CDR3 is 15 residues. Germline-derived CDR1 and CDR2 are SGHDT and YYEEEE. V lost 1 base and J 2 bases, leaving 10 bases between the germline ends. The CDR3 DNA sequence: TGTGCCAGCAGCTTGAAAGTTACCCCCTACAATGAGCAGTTCTTC. As protein: CASSLKVTPYNEQFF.

This clonotype has more than one count but fewer than ten. The chain uses TRBV4-1 and TRBJ2-5; D possibly corresponds to TRBD2 (6 bases). The germline V gene has CDR1 MGHRA and CDR2 YSYEKL. The CDR3 has 14 amino acids. Trimming took 1 base from V and 3 from J, leaving 9 bases between them. CDR3 nucleotide sequence: TGCGCCAGCAGCCAAGGACGGGGGAAAGAGACCCAGTACTTC. Its translation: CASSQGRGKETQYF.

This rearrangement joins TRBV29-1 to TRBJ1-2; a possible D gene is TRBD1 (5 bases). V gave up 7 bases and J gave up 5 bases, with 11 bases separating them. The CDR3 is 11 residues long. Germline-derived CDR1 and CDR2 are SQVTM and ANQGSEA. This chain's CDR3 is CSGYQGYGYTF. In DNA form, the CDR3 reads TGCAGCGGATATCAGGGTTATGGCTACACCTTC. Based on the CDR3 plus reference TRBV29-1 and TRBJ1-2, the full variable domain is SAVISQKPSRDICQRGTSLTIQCQVDSQVTMMFWYRQQPGQSLTLIATANQGSEATYESGFVIDKFPISRPNLTFSTLTVSNMSPEDSSIYLCSGYQGYGYTFGSGTRLTVV.